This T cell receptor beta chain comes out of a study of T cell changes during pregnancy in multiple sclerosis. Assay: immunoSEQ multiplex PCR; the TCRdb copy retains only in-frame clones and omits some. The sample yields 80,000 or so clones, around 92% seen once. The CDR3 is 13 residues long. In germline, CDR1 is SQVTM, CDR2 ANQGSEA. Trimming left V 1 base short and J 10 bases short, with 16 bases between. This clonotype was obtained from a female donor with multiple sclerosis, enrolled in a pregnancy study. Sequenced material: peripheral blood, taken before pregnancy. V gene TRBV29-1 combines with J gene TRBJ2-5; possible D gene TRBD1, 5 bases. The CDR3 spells CSVEASQGLRQYF. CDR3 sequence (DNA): TGCAGCGTTGAAGCTTCTCAGGGTCTGCGCCAGTACTTC.